This paragraph reports one TCR beta chain. This clonotype came up many times. No cognate antigen has been identified for it. Base qualities are not at hand, and no much larger clone is one base apart. Germline trimming: 4 bases from V, 5 bases from J; junction bases outside gene matches: 7. Counted from cysteine to phenylalanine, this CDR3 has 15 amino acids. Only CDR3 DNA is held: 45 bases, read in frame from base 1. The method was 5' RACE. The sample was run on an Illumina HiSeq 2000. A universal primer binding site was introduced by template switching, and a unique molecular identifier was present in the final cDNA, enabling accurate counting of TCR cDNA molecules. First-strand cDNA for TCR alpha and beta chains was synthesized from specific primers in the conserved constant-segment region. Each cDNA library was double barcoded, with a SMART-Mk sample barcode plus Illumina barcodes, to control for contamination. TruSeq adapter sequences along with Illumina sample barcodes were introduced in two successive PCR steps. TCR alpha and beta cDNA libraries were sequenced on the Illumina HiSeq platform with custom primers. Per the original workflow: MiGEC was used to process raw reads and extract unique molecular identifiers, and MiXCR was used to find CDR3 positions. For each individual, recombination models were inferred using an EM algorithm with the repgenHMM and IGoR tools. Shared clonotypes were analyzed with the tcR package in R, and sharing was normalized by the product of cloneset sizes. To study raw recombination free of thymic and clonal selection effects, out-of-frame nonproductive sequences were analyzed. In-frame beta chains were kept once TCRdb had trimmed the public reads at Q25 with fastp and called clones with MiXCR. Each record represents a unique CDR3 protein, reported with the most common genes and DNA among its rows. TCRdb's processing, not the authors' own work, is the source of the V and J calls. Present in this sample are about 240,000 distinct CDR3 sequences, approximately 7.8% of which were seen just once. Under 6% of the sample belongs to the ten largest clones.

This entry belongs to a study of identical twins (dated by TCRdb to 2016 to 2017). Notes on the research overall: TCR alpha and beta repertoires from monozygotic twins, unrelated adults of various ages and cord blood were deep-sequenced to test whether fetal clonotypes persist. To rule out contamination, the twin experiments were replicated at different times with different library preparation protocols. Study-level results and caveats: The excess sharing between twins in beta out-of-frame sequences was weaker because fewer shared sequences reduced the signal-to-noise ratio. Invariant T cells such as MAIT and iNKT could partly confound zero-insertion analyses, though diverse VJ usage argued against this for most clonotypes. Abundant cord blood beta clonotypes had fewer insertions, young adult naive repertoires showed a similar but weaker trend, and memory repertoires showed no such trend. Out-of-frame TCR alpha sequences shared between twins showed an excess of low generation-probability sequences compared with coincidental sharing between unrelated individuals. Out-of-frame TCR alpha sharing in monozygotic twins was systematically underestimated by recombination models, whereas sharing between unrelated individuals was in agreement with the recombination models. Because the same donors could not be followed over many years, the conclusions depended on cross-sectional statistical analysis.

Every donor in the study was a healthy Caucasian. The twin cohort consisted of three pairs of female monozygotic twins, all aged about 18 to 29 years. Positive isolation kits from Invitrogen were used to isolate the CD4+ and CD8+ T cell populations. The same data also went into a second study, on yellow fever vaccine responses in identical twins. As described in the second report: The authors reported that the T cell response to vaccination in identical twins appeared partly convergent and partly personalized. The study precisely tracked vaccine-responding T cell clones in identical twins.

The specimen was CD8+ T cells sorted from blood. The chain is assembled from TRBV12-3 or TRBV12-4 and TRBJ2-1; 8 bases in between match TRBD1. This receptor was obtained from a woman aged 18-30 years in good health. The DNA reads as follows: TGTGCCAGCAGTTCGGACAGGGTCGGGAACAATGAGCAGTTCTTC. It translates to CASSSDRVGNNEQFF.